The T cell receptor beta chain under discussion was sequenced for a study of T cell responses to AZD1222 COVID-19 vaccine. Generated by immunoSEQ multiplex PCR, the TCRdb table keeps only in-frame clones and is missing some. The repertoire includes more than 95,000 clones, 80% to 90% of them detected once, and around 1.5% sits in the top ten. General study results and limits: The donor cohort was predominantly white British with a female majority, and clonal diversity may have been underestimated. Spike-specific TCR breadth and depth both grew after two AZD1222 doses. Spike-wide coverage was observed for vaccine-associated CD4 TCRs, with dominant responses at 160-218 and 743-854. Per reports, nearly half of all spike-specific TCRs target regions that are unmutated in variants.

As for this clone: Its specificity is not known.

V was trimmed by 0 bases and J by 2 bases, leaving 5 bases between them. Germline V lookup: CDR1 MNHEY, CDR2 SVGAGI. The CDR3 is 13 amino acids. The clonotype comes from an adult in good health. J is TRBJ2-7 and V is TRBV6-5; unclear D gene. This specimen was peripheral blood, taken on day 0 of AZD1222 vaccination. The CDR3 DNA reads TGTGCCAGCAGTTACTCATCGGCCTACGAGCAGTACTTC. This encodes CASSYSSAYEQYF.